The 23 T cell receptor beta chains below come from one sample, sequenced in a study of blood T cell repertoires in COVID-19. Sequencing was performed with immunoSEQ multiplex PCR; in TCRdb, only in-frame clones are kept and a portion is missing. The sample yields approximately 300,000 clones, 89% seen once. Source material: PBMCs or T cells enriched from blood (not recorded which). The receptors were sampled from a man between 60 and 70 years old who had recovered from COVID-19.

This chain joins TRBV12-5 and TRBJ2-1; 14 positions agree with TRBD2. The V segment lost 6 bases and the J segment 7 bases; nucleotides outside the gene matches: 2. CDR3 length: 14 amino acids. Germline V lookup: CDR1 LGHNT, CDR2 FRNRAP. The CDR3 DNA reads as TGTGCTAGTGGGGGACTAGCGGGAGCTAATGAGCAGTTCTTC. It yields the protein CASGGLAGANEQFF.

V usage is TRBV24-1 and J usage is TRBJ2-1, with TRBD1 matching 10 bases. This CDR3 is built from 15 residues. With V trimmed by 3 bases and J by 8 bases, 6 bases remained unmatched. CDR1 and CDR2 from the germline V gene are KGHDR and SFDVKD. The CDR3 DNA sequence: TGTGCCACCAGTGATCGGACAGGGGGGAAGGATGAGCAGTTCTTC. Its translation is CATSDRTGGKDEQFF.

The gene calls are TRBV6-5 and TRBJ2-7, with TRBD2 matching over 12 bases. The CDR3 sequence is 15 residues long. The V gene end was trimmed by 3 bases and the J gene end by 6 bases; junction bases not matched to a gene: 6. Germline CDR1 reads MNHEY; CDR2 reads SVGAGI. The CDR3 spells CASSYWASGRGEQYF. The CDR3 DNA reads as TGTGCCAGCAGTTATTGGGCTAGCGGGAGGGGCGAGCAGTACTTC.

This chain links TRBV6-2 or TRBV6-3 with TRBJ2-7, with 8 bases lining up with TRBD1. This CDR3 region has 16 residues. Germline-derived CDR1 and CDR2 are MNHEY and SVGEGT. V lost 4 bases, J lost 2 bases, and 10 bases stayed unmatched. CDR3: CASSSRPGQVPYEQYF. For the CDR3, the DNA is TGTGCCAGCAGTTCCCGACCGGGACAGGTCCCCTACGAGCAGTACTTC.

As for this clone: Other DNA sequences of this sample code for an identical CDR3. The V call is TRBV18, the J call TRBJ1-1, with a possible D match to TRBD1 (5 bases). The CDR3 runs to 12 residues. The germline gives CDR1 KGHSH, CDR2 LQKENI. V was trimmed by 3 bases and J by 5 bases, leaving 7 bases between them. In nucleotides, the CDR3 is TGTGCCAGCTCACCTCGACAGACTGAAGCTTTCTTT. The encoded protein is CASSPRQTEAFF.

The chain recombines TRBV28 with TRBJ2-2; a weak D match, TRBD2 (5 bases). Germline loops: CDR1 MDHEN, CDR2 SYDVKM. This CDR3 contains 15 residues. V was trimmed by 7 bases and J by 5 bases, leaving 17 bases between them. The CDR3 DNA is TGTGCCAGCACCACACCGGGAAACCCGACCGGGGAGCTGTTTTTT. This translates into CASTTPGNPTGELFF.

The V and J genes are TRBV4-3 and TRBJ1-5, with D tentatively TRBD1 (6 bases). Looked up from germline, CDR1 is LGHNA and CDR2 is YSLEER. Deletions cut 4 bases from V and 3 bases from J, with 13 bases between. The CDR3 spans 15 residues. The CDR3 DNA sequence: TGCGCCAGCAGCCGATACCGGGACAACAATCAGCCCCAGCATTTT. This gives the protein CASSRYRDNNQPQHF.

The chain links TRBV2 to TRBJ1-1; D call uncertain. Per the germline V gene, CDR1 is SNHLY and CDR2 is FYNNEI. The CDR3 is made up of 14 amino acids. V lost 4 bases to trimming and J lost 0 bases, with 9 bases between them. The CDR3 bases are TGTGCCAGCAGTGGAGTGAGGATGAACACTGAAGCTTTCTTT. Its translation: CASSGVRMNTEAFF.

The rearrangement uses TRBV19 and TRBJ1-5, with D perhaps matching TRBD1 (5 bases). Trimming removed 4 bases at V and 6 bases at J, with 16 bases between. There are 15 residues in the CDR3. CDR1 and CDR2 from the germline V gene are LNHDA and SQIVND (reference sequence). DNA for the CDR3: TGTGCCAGTAGTACCCCTGGGGCAGGGTTTCAGCCCCAGCATTTT. Protein product: CASSTPGAGFQPQHF. Filled out from reference TRBV19 and TRBJ1-5, the complete variable domain reads DGGITQSPKYLFRKEGQNVTLSCEQNLNHDAMYWYRQDPGQGLRLIYYSQIVNDFQKGDIAEGYSVSREKKESFPLTVTSAQKNPTAFYLCASSTPGAGFQPQHFGDGTRLSIL.

This chain links TRBV10-1 with TRBJ2-1; 8 bases agree with TRBD1. From germline, CDR1 is WNHNN and CDR2 SYGVQD (reference sequence). V lost 0 bases and J lost 1; bases outside the gene matches: 5. The CDR3 extends over 17 amino acids. The CDR3, as DNA: TGCGCCAGCAGTGAGTCGGGGACAGGCAATTCCTACAATGAGCAGTTCTTC. Translation gives CASSESGTGNSYNEQFF.

This chain joins TRBV6-5 and TRBJ1-2, with D possibly matching TRBD1 (5 bases). This CDR3 spans 14 amino acids. Trimming stripped 5 bases from V and 7 bases from J, with 17 bases between. Germline assignment: CDR1 MNHEY and CDR2 SVGAGI. DNA of the CDR3: TGTGCCAGCAGTCCCCTCGGGGGTGTCAGTGGCTACACCTTC. Its translation: CASSPLGGVSGYTF.

This clone was seen only a few times. The chain uses TRBV27 and TRBJ2-2, with 13 bases lining up with TRBD2. The germline gives CDR1 MNHEY, CDR2 SMNVEV (reference sequence). The length of the CDR3 is 19 residues. Trimming cost V 2 bases and J 5 bases; bases outside gene matches: 11. CDR3 loop: CASSLRTSGSPGITGELFF. CDR3 DNA sequence: TGTGCCAGCAGTTTACGGACTAGCGGGAGCCCGGGGATTACCGGGGAGCTGTTTTTT.

The V and J genes are TRBV5-1 and TRBJ2-7, with 7 positions matching TRBD1. The V gene's germline CDR1 is SGHRS and CDR2 YFSETQ. Germline trimming cut 4 bases from V and 5 bases from J; bases unmatched to any gene: 9. The CDR3 runs to 14 residues. CDR3 sequence reads: CASSRTGTVNEQYF. CDR3 coding DNA: TGCGCCAGCAGCAGAACCGGGACAGTTAACGAGCAGTACTTC.

The V gene is TRBV7-2, the J gene TRBJ2-1, with D perhaps matching TRBD2 (6 bases). Trimming took 5 bases from V and 8 from J, leaving 16 bases between them. Germline V gives CDR1 SGHTA, CDR2 FQGNSA. CDR3 size: 14 residues. This CDR3 is CASSPNAAGYEQFF. The CDR3 DNA follows: TGTGCCAGCAGCCCCAATGCGGCGGGATATGAGCAGTTCTTC.

This chain joins TRBV3-1 (or the pseudogene TRBV3-2) and TRBJ1-2; D not resolved. The CDR3 has 17 residues. Trimming took off 0 bases at V and 3 bases at J, with 17 bases between the two ends. Germline CDR1 reads LGHDT; CDR2 reads YNNKEL (reference sequence). CDR3: CASSQDHGRRADYGYTF. CDR3 DNA: TGTGCCAGCAGCCAAGATCATGGGAGGCGGGCAGACTATGGCTACACCTTC.

The rearrangement uses TRBV28 and TRBJ1-6; D may be TRBD1 (6 bases). Looked up from germline, CDR1 is MDHEN and CDR2 is SYDVKM. Trimming shortened V by 4 bases and J by 0 bases, and 19 bases separated the two germline ends. The CDR3 consists of 19 residues. This CDR3 reads CASSSTGLKGSSYNSPLHF. CDR3 sequence (DNA): TGTGCCAGCAGTTCGACAGGTCTAAAGGGGAGCTCCTATAATTCACCCCTCCACTTT.

This chain joins TRBV24-1 and TRBJ2-6; TRBD2 matches 7 bases. After removal of 3 bases from V and 0 bases from J, the junction contained 7 bases not matched to a gene. CDR3 length: 18 amino acids. Germline V gives CDR1 KGHDR, CDR2 SFDVKD. CDR3 in amino acids: CATSDSPGRGSGANVLTF. CDR3 nucleotides: TGTGCCACCAGTGATAGCCCGGGGAGGGGCTCTGGGGCCAACGTCCTGACTTTC.

This clone was detected once. A read error may produce the germline difference seen at one junction end. The rearrangement uses TRBV7-3 and TRBJ2-7, with 11 bases identical to TRBD2. From germline, CDR1 is SGHTA and CDR2 FQGTGA. The CDR3 runs to 14 residues. The CDR3: CASSLTSGRYEQYF. CDR3 nucleotide sequence: TGTGCCAGCAGTTTAACTAGCGGGAGATACGAGCAGTACTTC.

The chain uses TRBV3-1 (or the pseudogene TRBV3-2) and TRBJ1-6; weak D call: TRBD1 (6 bases). This CDR3 has 16 amino acids. Trimming shortened V by 1 base and J by 9 bases, and 16 bases separated the two germline ends. Germline assignment: CDR1 LGHDT and CDR2 YNNKEL (reference sequence). In DNA form, the CDR3 reads TGTGCCAGCAGCCAAGGAGGTTTGGCAGGGGTTTCACCCCTCCACTTT. It specifies CASSQGGLAGVSPLHF.

This rearrangement joins TRBV6-5 to TRBJ1-3, with TRBD1 identical over 9 bases. The trim removed 6 bases at V and 4 bases at J, leaving 7 bases unmatched. CDR1 is MNHEY, CDR2 SVGAGI, per germline. CDR3 length: 15 residues. The CDR3 DNA is TGTGCCAGCAGCGACAGGGGGTCGGGGGGAAACACCATATATTTT. Its protein product is CASSDRGSGGNTIYF.

The V gene is TRBV7-3, the J gene TRBJ1-2, with D maybe TRBD1 (6 bases). This CDR3 region has 13 residues. The V gene's germline CDR1 is SGHTA and CDR2 FQGTGA. V shed 5 bases and J shed 7 bases, with 14 bases lying between them. CDR3 nucleotides: TGTGCCAGCAGCCCGGACAGAACGAGTGGCTACACCTTC. As protein: CASSPDRTSGYTF. The variable domain in full, completed from reference TRBV7-3 and TRBJ1-2, reads GAGVSQTPSNKVTEKGKYVELRCDPISGHTALYWYRQSLGQGPEFLIYFQGTGAADDSGLPNDRFFAVRPEGSVSTLKIQRTERGDSAVYLCASSPDRTSGYTFGSGTRLTVV.

The rearrangement uses TRBV27 and TRBJ2-3, with 9 nucleotides matching TRBD1. Trimming at V came to 6 bases and at J to 3 bases, leaving 7 bases not matched to a gene. Germline V gene data show CDR1 as MNHEY and CDR2 as SMNVEV (reference sequence). CDR3 length: 15 amino acids. This chain's CDR3 is CASRQPGQGTDTQYF. Here the CDR3 DNA reads TGTGCCAGCAGGCAACCGGGACAGGGAACAGATACGCAGTATTTT.

CDR3 in DNA: TGTGCCAGCAGCTCAGGGGGCGCTTCCGGAAACACCATATATTTT. Its translation: CASSSGGASGNTIYF. The rearrangement links TRBV6-5 to TRBJ1-3, with 8 bases that match TRBD1. Germline assignment: CDR1 MNHEY and CDR2 SVGAGI. V lost 6 bases, J lost 4 bases, and 8 bases stayed unmatched. The CDR3 is 15 residues long.